Described below is a single TCR beta chain sequence and its context. This entry is derived from a study of blood T cell repertoires in COVID-19. Study summary: Acute-phase and convalescent COVID-19 samples originated in the United States, Italy and Spain. In each case, the material was cDNA or gDNA derived from T cells, B-cell-depleted T cells, or PBMCs.

Per the authors' pipeline: It was from reference gene primer amplification that nucleated cell counts were estimated. TCRdb's table, derived via immunoSEQ multiplex PCR, lists solely in-frame clones and lacks some. Clonal size and the V and J genes are those of that table, whereas D and trimming came from the DNA. The profile shows 240,000 or so clones, roughly 88% of them singletons. The TCR comes from a man older than 75 with acute or convalescent COVID-19. Sequencing was performed on peripheral blood.

The CDR3 DNA follows: TGCAGCGTTAGTGGACAGGGGGCTTTCTCTGGAAACACCATATATTTT. The encoded protein is CSVSGQGAFSGNTIYF. The rearrangement joins TRBV29-1 to TRBJ1-3; 11 bases are shared with TRBD1. CDR3 size: 16 residues. Losses at the gene ends were 5 bases for V and 0 bases for J; bases not matched to a gene: 6. Germline loops: CDR1 SQVTM, CDR2 ANQGSEA.